The T cell receptor beta chain described here comes from a study of CD8 T cells in Susac syndrome. With random hexamers, roughly 0.45 to 1 ug RNA was reverse transcribed. TCRdb reanalysed the immunoSEQ multiplex PCR reads using MiXCR and keeps one entry per CDR3 protein. The sample contains roughly 300,000 distinct CDR3 sequences, 70% to 90% of which appear only once. The CDR3 extends over 15 amino acids. Per the germline V gene, CDR1 is MDHEN and CDR2 is SYDVKM. V was shortened by 3 bases and J by 0 bases, with 11 bases between the two germline ends. CD8+ and CD4+ blood T cells underwent TCR beta sequencing. The CD8+ and CD4+ T cells were isolated magnetically using a negative isolation approach, whereas the TEMRA cells were enriched by FACS.

The rearrangement uses TRBV28 and TRBJ1-2; tentatively, D is TRBD1 (6 bases). This TCR was recovered from a human donor with multiple sclerosis. Sample: CD8+ T cells from PBMCs. CDR3 sequence reads: CASSFRTAPNYGYTF. In nucleotides, the CDR3 is TGTGCCAGCAGTTTCCGGACAGCTCCTAACTATGGCTACACCTTC.